This TCR beta chain is from a study of blood T cell repertoires in COVID-19. TCRdb keeps only in-frame clones here, not all; method: immunoSEQ multiplex PCR. The data hold about 87,000 clones, with roughly 88% observed a single time. From germline, CDR1 is MDHEN and CDR2 SYDVKM. The V and J ends lost 8 bases and 5 bases, in that order; junction bases with no gene match: 10. The CDR3 has 15 residues. Sequencing was done on a sample of peripheral blood. This sequence joins TRBV28 and TRBJ1-5; 9 bases agree with TRBD1. The sequence derives from a man aged 18 to 30 with COVID-19, enrolled during active disease. The CDR3 DNA reads as TGTGCCAGCGGACCCAGACAGGGGGTCCATCAGCCCCAGCATTTT. It is translated as CASGPRQGVHQPQHF.